This T cell receptor beta chain was sequenced for a study of T cell repertoires in ileal Crohn's disease. Trimming cost V 0 bases and J 5 bases; bases outside gene matches: 11. The V gene's germline CDR1 is SGHRS and CDR2 YFSETQ. CDR3 length equals 18 residues. TCRdb keeps only in-frame clones here, not all; method: immunoSEQ multiplex PCR. The sample yields 3,400 or so clones, 75% to 85% seen once. The clonotype comes from an adult with Crohn's disease. The rearrangement links TRBV5-1 to TRBJ1-1, with 12 bases lining up with TRBD1. Specimen: ileal tissue. For the CDR3, the DNA is TGCGCCAGCAGCTTGGTGGCGGGACAGGGGGCGTTAAGAACTGAAGCTTTCTTT. It codes for CASSLVAGQGALRTEAFF.